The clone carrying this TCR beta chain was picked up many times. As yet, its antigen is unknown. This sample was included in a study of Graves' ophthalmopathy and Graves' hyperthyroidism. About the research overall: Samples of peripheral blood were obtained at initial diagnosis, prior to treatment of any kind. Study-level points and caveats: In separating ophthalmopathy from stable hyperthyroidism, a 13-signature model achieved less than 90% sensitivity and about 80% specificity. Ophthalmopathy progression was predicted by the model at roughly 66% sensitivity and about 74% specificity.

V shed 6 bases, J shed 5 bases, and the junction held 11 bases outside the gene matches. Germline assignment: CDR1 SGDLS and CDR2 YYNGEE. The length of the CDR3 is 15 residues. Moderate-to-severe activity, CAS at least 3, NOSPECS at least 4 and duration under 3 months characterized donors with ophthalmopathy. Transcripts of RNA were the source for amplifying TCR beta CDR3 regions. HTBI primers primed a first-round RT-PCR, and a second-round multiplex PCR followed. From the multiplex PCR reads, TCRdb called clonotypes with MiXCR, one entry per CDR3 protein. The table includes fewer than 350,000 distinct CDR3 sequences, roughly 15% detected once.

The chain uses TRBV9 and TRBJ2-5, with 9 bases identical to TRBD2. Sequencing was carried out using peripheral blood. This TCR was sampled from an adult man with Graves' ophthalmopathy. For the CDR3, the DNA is TGTGCCAGCACAGTGGCGGGAGGGCCGGGGGAGACCCAGTACTTC. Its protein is CASTVAGGPGETQYF.